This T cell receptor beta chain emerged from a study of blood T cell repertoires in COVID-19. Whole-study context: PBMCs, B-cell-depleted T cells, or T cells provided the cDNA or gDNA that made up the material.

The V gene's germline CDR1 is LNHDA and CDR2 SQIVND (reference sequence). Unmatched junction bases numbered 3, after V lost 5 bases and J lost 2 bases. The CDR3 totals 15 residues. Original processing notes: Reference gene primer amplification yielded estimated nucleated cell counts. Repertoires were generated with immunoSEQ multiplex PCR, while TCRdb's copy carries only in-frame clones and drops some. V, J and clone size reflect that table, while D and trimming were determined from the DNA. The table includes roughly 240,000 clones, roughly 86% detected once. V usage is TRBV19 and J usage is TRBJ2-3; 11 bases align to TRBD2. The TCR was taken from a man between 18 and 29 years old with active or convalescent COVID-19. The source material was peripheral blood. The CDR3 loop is CASSPSGGFTDTQYF. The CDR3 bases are TGTGCCAGTAGTCCTAGCGGGGGGTTCACAGATACGCAGTATTTT.